This T cell receptor beta chain was sequenced during a study of neurological immune-mediated disorders. There were 800,000 to 1,000,000 CD4+ or CD8+ T cells used in the sorted libraries. This clonotype was detected ten times or more. What it recognizes is unknown. Study results and caveats: In HTLV-1-associated myelopathy, TCR clonal expansion was greatest, whereas multiple sclerosis had the least, falling below healthy controls.

The ends were cut back, 3 bases at V and 15 bases at J, with 12 bases in the middle. The length of the CDR3 is 11 residues. The authors made cDNA by 5'RACE with 10-nucleotide random UMIs. TCRdb re-called the 5' RACE reads through MiXCR, storing one row per CDR3 protein. The sample shows tens of thousands of distinct CDR3 sequences, 7% to 8.5% of them seen only once. The rearrangement links TRBV12-3 or TRBV12-4 to TRBJ2-1; tentatively, D is TRBD1 (7 bases). Sequenced: CD4+ T cells from blood. The TCR originated in a man aged 50-60 years in good health. In DNA form, the CDR3 reads TGTGCCAGCAGTTTGGGAGGACAGGTGTTCTTC. It translates to CASSLGGQVFF.